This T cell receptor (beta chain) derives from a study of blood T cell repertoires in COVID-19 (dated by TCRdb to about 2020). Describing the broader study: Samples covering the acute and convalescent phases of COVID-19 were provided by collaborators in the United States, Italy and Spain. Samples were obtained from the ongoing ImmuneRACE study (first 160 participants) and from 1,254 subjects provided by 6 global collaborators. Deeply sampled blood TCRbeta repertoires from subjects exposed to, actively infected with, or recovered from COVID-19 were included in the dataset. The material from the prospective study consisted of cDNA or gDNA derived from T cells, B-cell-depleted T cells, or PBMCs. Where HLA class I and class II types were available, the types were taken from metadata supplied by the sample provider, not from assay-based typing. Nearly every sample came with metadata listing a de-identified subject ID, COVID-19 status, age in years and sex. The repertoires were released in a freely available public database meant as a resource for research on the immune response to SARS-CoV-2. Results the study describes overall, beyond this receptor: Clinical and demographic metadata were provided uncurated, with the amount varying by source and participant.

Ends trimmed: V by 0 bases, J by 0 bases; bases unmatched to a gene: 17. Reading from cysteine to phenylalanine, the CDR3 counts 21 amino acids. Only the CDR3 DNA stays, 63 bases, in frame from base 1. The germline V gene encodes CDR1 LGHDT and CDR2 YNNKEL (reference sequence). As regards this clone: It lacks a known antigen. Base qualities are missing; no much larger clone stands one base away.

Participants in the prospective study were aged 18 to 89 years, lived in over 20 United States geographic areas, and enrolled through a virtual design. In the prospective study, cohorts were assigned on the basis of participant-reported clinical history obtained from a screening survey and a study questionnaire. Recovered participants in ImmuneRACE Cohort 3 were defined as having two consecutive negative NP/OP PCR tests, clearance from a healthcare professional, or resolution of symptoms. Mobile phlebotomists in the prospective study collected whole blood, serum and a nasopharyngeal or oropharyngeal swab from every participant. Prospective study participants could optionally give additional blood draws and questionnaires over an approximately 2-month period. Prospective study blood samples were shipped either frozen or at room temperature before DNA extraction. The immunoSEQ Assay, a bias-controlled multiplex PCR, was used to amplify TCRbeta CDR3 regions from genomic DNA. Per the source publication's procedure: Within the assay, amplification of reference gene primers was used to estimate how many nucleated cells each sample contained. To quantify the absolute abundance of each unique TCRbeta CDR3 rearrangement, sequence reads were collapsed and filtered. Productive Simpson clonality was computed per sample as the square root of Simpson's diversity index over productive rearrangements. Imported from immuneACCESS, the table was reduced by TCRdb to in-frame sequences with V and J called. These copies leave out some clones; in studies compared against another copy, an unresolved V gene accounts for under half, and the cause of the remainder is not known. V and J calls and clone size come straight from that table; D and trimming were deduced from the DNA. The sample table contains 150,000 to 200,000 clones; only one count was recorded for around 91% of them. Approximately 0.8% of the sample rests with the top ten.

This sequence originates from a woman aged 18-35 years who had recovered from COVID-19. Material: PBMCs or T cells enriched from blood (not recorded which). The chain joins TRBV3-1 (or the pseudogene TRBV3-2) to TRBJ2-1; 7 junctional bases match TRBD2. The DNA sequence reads TGTGCCAGCAGCCAAGATGGGCTTCCGTGGGAGGGCCTATTCTCCTACAATGAGCAGTTCTTC. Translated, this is CASSQDGLPWEGLFSYNEQFF.